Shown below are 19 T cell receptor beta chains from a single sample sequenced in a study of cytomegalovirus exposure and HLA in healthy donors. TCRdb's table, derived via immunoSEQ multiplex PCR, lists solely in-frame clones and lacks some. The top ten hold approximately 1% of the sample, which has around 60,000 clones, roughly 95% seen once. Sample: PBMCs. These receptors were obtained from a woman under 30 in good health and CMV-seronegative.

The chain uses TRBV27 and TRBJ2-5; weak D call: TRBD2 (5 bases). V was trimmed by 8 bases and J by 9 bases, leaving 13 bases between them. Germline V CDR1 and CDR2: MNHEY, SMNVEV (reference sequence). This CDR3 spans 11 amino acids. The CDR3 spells CASGPPGAQYF. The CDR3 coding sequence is TGTGCCAGCGGACCACCCGGGGCCCAGTACTTC.

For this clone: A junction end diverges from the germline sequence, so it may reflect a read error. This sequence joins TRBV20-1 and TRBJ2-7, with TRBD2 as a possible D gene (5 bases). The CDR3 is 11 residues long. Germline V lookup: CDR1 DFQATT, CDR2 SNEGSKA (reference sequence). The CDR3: CSPRRVGEQYF. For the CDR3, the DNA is TGCAGTCCTAGGCGGGTTGGCGAGCAGTACTTC.

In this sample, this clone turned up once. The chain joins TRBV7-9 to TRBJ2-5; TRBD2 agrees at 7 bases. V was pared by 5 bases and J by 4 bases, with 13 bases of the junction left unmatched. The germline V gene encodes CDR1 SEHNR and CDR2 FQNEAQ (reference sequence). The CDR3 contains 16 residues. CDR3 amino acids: CASSLGAGAPGETQYF. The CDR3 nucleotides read TGTGCCAGCAGCCTCGGGGCGGGAGCCCCGGGAGAGACCCAGTACTTC.

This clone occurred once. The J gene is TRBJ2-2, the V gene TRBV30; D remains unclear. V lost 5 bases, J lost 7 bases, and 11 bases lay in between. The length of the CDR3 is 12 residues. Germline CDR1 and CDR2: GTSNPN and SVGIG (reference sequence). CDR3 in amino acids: CAWEVAIGELFF. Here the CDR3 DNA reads TGTGCCTGGGAGGTAGCCATCGGGGAGCTGTTTTTT.

The CDR3 region has the DNA TGTGCCAGCAGTTCCCTACCTGGGACAGGGGGACTAGCGGGCTTCGAGCAGTACTTC. Translation gives CASSSLPGTGGLAGFEQYF. The V call is TRBV27, the J call TRBJ2-7; D is perhaps TRBD2 (12 bases). V was pared by 4 bases and J by 6 bases, with 31 bases between. The germline V gene encodes CDR1 MNHEY and CDR2 SMNVEV (reference sequence). There are 19 residues in the CDR3.

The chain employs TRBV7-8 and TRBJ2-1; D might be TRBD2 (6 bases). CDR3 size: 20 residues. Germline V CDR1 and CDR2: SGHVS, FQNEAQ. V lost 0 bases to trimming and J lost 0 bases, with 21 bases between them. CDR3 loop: CASSLALKGGPLGSYNEQFF. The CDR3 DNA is TGTGCCAGCAGCTTAGCGCTAAAGGGAGGCCCCTTGGGCTCCTACAATGAGCAGTTCTTC.

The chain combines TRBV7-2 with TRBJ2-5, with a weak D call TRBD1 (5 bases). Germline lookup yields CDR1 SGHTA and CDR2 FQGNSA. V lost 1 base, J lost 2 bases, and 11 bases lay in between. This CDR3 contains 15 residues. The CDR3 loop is CASSLDLAGQETQYF. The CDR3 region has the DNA TGTGCCAGCAGCTTAGATTTGGCAGGGCAAGAGACCCAGTACTTC.

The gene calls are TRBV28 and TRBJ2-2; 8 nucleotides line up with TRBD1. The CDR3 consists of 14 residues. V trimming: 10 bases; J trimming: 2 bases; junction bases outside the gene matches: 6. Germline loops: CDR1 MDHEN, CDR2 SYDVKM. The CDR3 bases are TGTGCCATCAAGACAGGGGCAAACACCGGGGAGCTGTTTTTT. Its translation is CAIKTGANTGELFF.

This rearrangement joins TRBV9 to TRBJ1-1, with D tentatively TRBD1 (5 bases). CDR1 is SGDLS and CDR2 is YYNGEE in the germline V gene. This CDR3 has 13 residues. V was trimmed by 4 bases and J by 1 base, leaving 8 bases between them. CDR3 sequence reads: CASSNQGNTEAFF. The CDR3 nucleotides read TGTGCCAGCAGCAACCAGGGGAACACTGAAGCTTTCTTT.

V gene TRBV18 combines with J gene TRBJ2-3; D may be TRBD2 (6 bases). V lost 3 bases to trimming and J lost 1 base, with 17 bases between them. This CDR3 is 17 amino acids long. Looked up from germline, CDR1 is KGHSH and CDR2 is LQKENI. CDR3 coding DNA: TGTGCCAGCTCACCTCCGGGCGGCGGGACTGGCACAGATACGCAGTATTTT. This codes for CASSPPGGGTGTDTQYF. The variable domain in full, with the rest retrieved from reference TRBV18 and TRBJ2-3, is NAGVMQNPRHLVRRRGQEARLRCSPMKGHSHVYWYRQLPEEGLKFMVYLQKENIIDESGMPKERFSAEFPKEGPSILRIQQVVRGDSAAYFCASSPPGGGTGTDTQYFGPGTRLTVL.

The DNA for the CDR3 is TGCGCCAGCAGCCAAGGGACAGGGTCTTCGGATACGCAGTATTTT. Residues: CASSQGTGSSDTQYF. This rearrangement joins TRBV5-1 to TRBJ2-3; 9 positions agree with TRBD1. In germline, CDR1 is SGHRS, CDR2 YFSETQ. This CDR3 contains 15 residues. V dropped 4 bases and J dropped 6; count of bases not matched to a gene: 9.

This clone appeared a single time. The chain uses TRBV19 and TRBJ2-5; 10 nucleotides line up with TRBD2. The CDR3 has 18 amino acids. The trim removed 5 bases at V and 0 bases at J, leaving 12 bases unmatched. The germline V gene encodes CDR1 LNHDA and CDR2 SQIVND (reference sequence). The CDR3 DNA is TGTGCCAGTAGTTTGGGACTAGCGCAATGGCGCCACCAAGAGACCCAGTACTTC. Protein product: CASSLGLAQWRHQETQYF.

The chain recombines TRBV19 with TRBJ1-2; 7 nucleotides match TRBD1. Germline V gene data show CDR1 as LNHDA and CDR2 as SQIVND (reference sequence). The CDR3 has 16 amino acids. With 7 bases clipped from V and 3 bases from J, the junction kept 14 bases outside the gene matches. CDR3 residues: CASKGADRPQDYGYTF. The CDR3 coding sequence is TGTGCCAGTAAAGGGGCGGACAGGCCGCAAGACTATGGCTACACCTTC.

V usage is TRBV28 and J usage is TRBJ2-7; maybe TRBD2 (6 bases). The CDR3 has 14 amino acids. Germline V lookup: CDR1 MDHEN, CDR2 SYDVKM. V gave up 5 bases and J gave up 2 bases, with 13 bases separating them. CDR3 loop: CASSTLGGPYEQYF. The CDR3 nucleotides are TGTGCCAGCAGTACGCTCGGGGGACCCTACGAGCAGTACTTC.

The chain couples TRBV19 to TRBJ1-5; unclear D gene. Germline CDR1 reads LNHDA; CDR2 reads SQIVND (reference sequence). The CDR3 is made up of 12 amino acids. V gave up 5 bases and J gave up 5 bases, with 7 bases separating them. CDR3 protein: CASSPRYQPQHF. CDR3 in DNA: TGTGCCAGTAGTCCCCGGTATCAGCCCCAGCATTTT.

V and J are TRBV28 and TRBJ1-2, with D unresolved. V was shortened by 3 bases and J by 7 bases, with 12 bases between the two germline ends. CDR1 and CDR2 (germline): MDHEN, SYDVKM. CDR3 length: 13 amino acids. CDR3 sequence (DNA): TGTGCCAGCAGTTTTAGCGGCGGCAGTGGCTACACCTTC. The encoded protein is CASSFSGGSGYTF.

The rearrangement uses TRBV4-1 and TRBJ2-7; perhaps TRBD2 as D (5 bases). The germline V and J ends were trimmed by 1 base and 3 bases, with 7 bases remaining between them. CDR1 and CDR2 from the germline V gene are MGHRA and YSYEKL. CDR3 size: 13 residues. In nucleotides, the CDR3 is TGCGCCAGCAGCCAAGCTAGCAACTACGAGCAGTACTTC. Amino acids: CASSQASNYEQYF.

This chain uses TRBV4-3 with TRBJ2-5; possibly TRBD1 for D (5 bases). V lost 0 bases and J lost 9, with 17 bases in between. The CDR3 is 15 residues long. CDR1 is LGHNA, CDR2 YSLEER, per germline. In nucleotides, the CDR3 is TGCGCCAGCAGCCAAGATGGGGCCCCAAGGGGTTCCCAGTACTTC. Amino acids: CASSQDGAPRGSQYF.

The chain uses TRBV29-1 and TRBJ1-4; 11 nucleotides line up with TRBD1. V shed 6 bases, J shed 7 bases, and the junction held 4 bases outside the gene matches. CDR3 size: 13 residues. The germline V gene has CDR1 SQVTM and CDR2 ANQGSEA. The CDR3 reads CSVAGTGGEKLFF. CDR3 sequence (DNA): TGCAGCGTGGCCGGGACAGGGGGTGAAAAACTGTTTTTT. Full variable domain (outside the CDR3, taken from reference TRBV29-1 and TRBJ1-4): SAVISQKPSRDICQRGTSLTIQCQVDSQVTMMFWYRQQPGQSLTLIATANQGSEATYESGFVIDKFPISRPNLTFSTLTVSNMSPEDSSIYLCSVAGTGGEKLFFGSGTQLSVL.